What follows describes a single T cell receptor beta chain. The target antigen is unknown. The CDR3 length is 14 residues. Germline V CDR1 and CDR2: SGHTA, FQGTGA. With 1 base removed from V and 2 bases from J, the gap between germline ends came to 7 bases. The data belong to a study of cytomegalovirus exposure and HLA in healthy donors. Study-level points and caveats: CMV antigen specificity was confirmed in vitro for a few CMV-associated chains. A later analysis associated roughly 15,000 TCR beta sequences with HLA alleles at a 0.05 false discovery rate. TCR beta V- and J-gene trimming, according to a later analysis, was linked to a missense DCLRE1C variant. According to the study, 160 or so TCR beta chains were cytomegalovirus-associated.

With 60 Vbeta and 13 Jbeta primers, the PCR was carried out. Clones were read by immunoSEQ multiplex PCR, and TCRdb kept only the in-frame ones, dropping some. The data show just under 150,000 clones, around 75% seen once. This chain joins TRBV7-3 and TRBJ2-3, with unresolved D. The sample taken for sequencing was PBMCs. This TCR was sampled from a woman aged 30 to 39 in good health and CMV-seronegative. In DNA, the CDR3 is TGTGCCAGCAGCTTAATCGGGTTCACAGATACGCAGTATTTT. Protein sequence: CASSLIGFTDTQYF.